This T cell receptor beta chain emerged from a study of OX40 agonist ivuxolimab in advanced cancers. Overall study context: Ivuxolimab, which is an agonistic anti-OX40 (CD134) antibody, was administered to the patients. Participants, around 80% male, averaged about 59 years of age, ranging from roughly 23 to 90.

At cycle 4 day 1, cycle 7 day 1, and baseline, blood was sampled. Trimming removed 6 bases from V and 1 base from J, with 10 bases in between. CDR1 and CDR2 from the germline V gene are MNHNS and SASEGT. The CDR3 runs 14 residues. Using immunoSEQ multiplex PCR, the repertoire was profiled, and TCRdb retains in-frame clones only, with some absent. The data contain roughly 34,000 clones, around 83% of them singletons. Study conclusions and caveats: Within 6 weeks, CD4+ and CD8+ blood T cells expanded clonally at 0.1 to 3.0 mg/kg.

Note on this clone: The antigen is undetermined.

The clonotype was recovered from an adult with an advanced solid tumor such as melanoma, head and neck, liver or kidney cancer. The input for sequencing was CD4+ or CD8+ T cells sorted from blood, taken in a trial of the OX40 agonist ivuxolimab. The V call is TRBV6-1, the J call TRBJ1-5, with D maybe TRBD1 (5 bases). This chain's CDR3 is CASSLRDSNQPQHF. In DNA form, the CDR3 reads TGTGCCAGCAGCCTCCGGGACAGCAATCAGCCCCAGCATTTT.